This T cell receptor (beta chain) was identified in a study of T cell changes during pregnancy in multiple sclerosis. Method: immunoSEQ multiplex PCR; TCRdb's copy keeps in-frame clones and lacks some. Among more than 95,000 clones listed, approximately 93% were seen once. Germline V gives CDR1 SNHLY, CDR2 FYNNEI. The CDR3 loop spans 14 amino acids. V was cut by 6 bases and J by 0 bases, with 9 bases left in between. The sample consisted of peripheral blood, taken after pregnancy. V gene TRBV2 combines with J gene TRBJ1-3; perhaps TRBD1 as D (5 bases). This clonotype was obtained from a female donor with multiple sclerosis, enrolled in a pregnancy study. The CDR3 is CASRDTSSGNTIYF. The CDR3 DNA sequence: TGTGCCAGCAGGGACACCAGCTCTGGAAACACCATATATTTT.